This T cell receptor beta chain was recorded in a study of T cell repertoires in cytomegalovirus infection. In the study overall: Through public TCR beta signatures, both CMV infection and matching HLA type were indicated. Whole-study findings and limits: The ex vivo response was dominated by HLA-C-restricted CMV-specific TCR beta clonotypes. Of the TCR beta families, the public ones yielded a cumulative frequency that identified carriers of CMV plus the relevant HLA.

One entry per CDR3 protein, called by TCRdb with MiXCR from the reads. Altogether approximately 600,000 distinct CDR3 sequences are present, 40% being singletons, with the ten largest covering over 45%. Comments on this clonotype: Antigen specificity is unknown.

With 10 bases removed from V and 0 bases from J, the gap between germline ends came to 15 bases. Germline V gene sequence: CDR1 ENHRY, CDR2 SYGVKD. The CDR3 contains 14 residues. Sample: cultured PBMCs, taken from culture after CMV antigen stimulation. The clonotype comes from a human donor in good health (CMV status not recorded). Some clones in this sample may be carry-over from other donors' samples. The gene calls are TRBV10-3 and TRBJ1-1, with D perhaps TRBD1 (5 bases). CDR3 in DNA: TGTGCCACCGGGGGGACTGGGGTGAACACTGAAGCTTTCTTT. Translating gives CATGGTGVNTEAFF.